What follows are 15 T cell receptor beta chains derived from one specimen sequenced in a study of blood T cells in healthy people across ages. A second 7 to 11 cycle PCR used barcoded and J-beta primers. MiXCR, run by TCRdb on the 5' RACE reads, gives a single entry per CDR3 protein. The repertoire holds 550,000 to 600,000 distinct CDR3 sequences, roughly 29% seen once, with under 20% in the top ten. Sequenced sample: blood. Receptors originate from a woman aged 70 to 79 in good health.

This clonotype was counted only a few times. It may be a read error: a sequence one base away is much more abundant. The gene calls are TRBV12-3 or TRBV12-4 and TRBJ1-2; 7 nucleotides line up with TRBD1. This CDR3 comprises 16 residues. This CDR3 reads CASSSHSGTDNYSYTF. In DNA form, the CDR3 reads TGTGCCAGCAGTTCCCACTCCGGGACAGACAACTATAGCTACACCTTC.

This clonotype was seen a few times. J is TRBJ1-2 and V is TRBV4-1, with 9 bases that match TRBD1. Germline V gene sequence: CDR1 MGHRA, CDR2 YSYEKL. The CDR3 is 15 residues long. Trimming cost V 3 bases and J 5 bases; bases outside gene matches: 7. The CDR3 protein is CASSQESGTGYGYTF. CDR3 coding DNA: TGCGCCAGCAGCCAGGAATCCGGGACAGGGTATGGCTACACCTTC.

J is TRBJ2-3 and V is TRBV20-1; TRBD1 matches 7 bases. Germline trimming cut 2 bases from V and 2 bases from J; bases unmatched to any gene: 7. Germline assignment: CDR1 DFQATT and CDR2 SNEGSKA (reference sequence). This CDR3 spans 15 amino acids. The CDR3: CSARPQGITTDTQYF. CDR3 bases: TGCAGTGCTAGACCACAGGGGATAACCACAGATACGCAGTATTTT.

The J gene is TRBJ1-5, the V gene TRBV11-2; D may be TRBD1 (6 bases). The CDR3 has 15 residues. The V end was cut by 1 base, the J end by 7 bases, with 14 bases between. The germline gives CDR1 SGHAT, CDR2 FQNNGV. The CDR3 is CASSLGRGERQPQHF. The CDR3 bases are TGTGCCAGCAGCTTAGGCAGGGGCGAAAGGCAGCCCCAGCATTTT.

The chain uses TRBV10-3 and TRBJ1-5, with D possibly matching TRBD1 (5 bases). Germline values: CDR1 ENHRY, CDR2 SYGVKD. Trimming removed 3 bases at V and 7 bases at J, with 13 bases between. This CDR3 is 14 amino acids long. CDR3 in DNA: TGTGCCATCAGTGAATTGGGGGGAAGGCAGCCCCAGCATTTT. Translation: CAISELGGRQPQHF.

Details on this clonotype: Compared with germline, one end of the junction differs, possibly owing to a read error. This chain joins TRBV6-2 or TRBV6-3 and TRBJ2-1; D is possibly TRBD2 (6 bases). The CDR3 is 14 residues long. CDR1 and CDR2 from the germline V gene are MNHEY and SVGEGT. The CDR3 nucleotides are TGTGCCAGTAGTTACGGTCGGGGGACTGGTGAGCAGTTCTTC. Protein sequence: CASSYGRGTGEQFF.

In this sample, this clonotype turned up a few times. The chain employs TRBV6-2 or TRBV6-3 and TRBJ1-2; no reliable D call. Germline V gene lookup returns CDR1 MNHEY and CDR2 SVGEGT. There are 14 residues in the CDR3. Trimming shortened V by 2 bases and J by 3 bases, and 10 bases separated the two germline ends. The CDR3 DNA reads as TGTGCCAGCAGTTACGGCAGGTGGGACTATGGCTACACCTTC. It specifies CASSYGRWDYGYTF.

The chain is built from TRBV24-1 and TRBJ2-3, with TRBD2 as a possible D gene (5 bases). This CDR3 spans 15 amino acids. In germline, CDR1 is KGHDR, CDR2 SFDVKD. V was clipped by 3 bases and J by 2 bases, with 11 bases between them. The CDR3, as DNA: TGTGCCACCAGTGATGATGCCGGGAACACAGATACGCAGTATTTT. Protein sequence: CATSDDAGNTDTQYF.

The rearrangement uses TRBV5-6 and TRBJ1-2; D possibly corresponds to TRBD1 (5 bases). V lost 3 bases and J lost 7, with 19 bases in between. The CDR3 contains 15 residues. Per germline, CDR1 SGHDT and CDR2 YYEEEE. CDR3 residues: CASSSWGSFIAGYTF. In DNA form, the CDR3 reads TGTGCCAGCAGCTCGTGGGGCAGTTTTATCGCTGGCTACACCTTC. Combining the CDR3 with reference TRBV5-6 and TRBJ1-2 gives the whole variable domain DAGVTQSPTHLIKTRGQQVTLRCSPKSGHDTVSWYQQALGQGPQFIFQYYEEEERQRGNFPDRFSGHQFPNYSSELNVNALLLGDSALYLCASSSWGSFIAGYTFGSGTRLTVV.

This chain links TRBV3-1 with TRBJ2-1; 11 positions agree with TRBD2. The J call may be wrong; the DNA end is better matched by TRBJ2-5. Germline V gene lookup returns CDR1 LGHDT and CDR2 YNNKEL (reference sequence). This CDR3 has 16 amino acids. The CDR3, as DNA: TGTGCCAGCAGCCTTTCTCCGGGACTAGCGGTAGTGACCCAGTACTTC. It translates to CASSLSPGLAVVTQYF.

This clonotype was counted a few times. The chain is built from TRBV29-1 and TRBJ2-6; 8 bases line up with TRBD1. CDR3 length: 16 amino acids. J lost 0 bases, V lost 6 bases, and 7 bases had no gene match. Per the germline V gene, CDR1 is SQVTM and CDR2 is ANQGSEA. Here the CDR3 DNA reads TGCAGCGTCTATACAGGGGGTTTCTCTGGGGCCAACGTCCTGACTTTC. Its protein is CSVYTGGFSGANVLTF.

J is TRBJ1-2 and V is TRBV12-3 or TRBV12-4; 9 bases are a match to TRBD1. V shed 1 base and J 4 bases; nucleotides not matched to a gene: 7. This CDR3 is 16 amino acids long. CDR3 nucleotide sequence: TGTGCCAGCAGTTTAGGCCGACAGGGGGGCTCCTATGGCTACACCTTC. Translation: CASSLGRQGGSYGYTF.

The chain joins TRBV7-2 to TRBJ2-5; 12 bases map to TRBD2. The end of the DNA is better explained by TRBJ2-1, so the J call may be wrong. Germline V lookup: CDR1 SGHTA, CDR2 FQGNSA. There are 16 residues in the CDR3. In DNA form, the CDR3 reads TGTGCCAGCAGCTTACGGGCTAGCGGGGGGGCCGTTGAGCAGTTCTTC. As protein: CASSLRASGGAVEQFF.

The rearrangement uses TRBV12-5 and TRBJ2-1, with 7 bases that match TRBD2. Germline V gene data show CDR1 as LGHNT and CDR2 as FRNRAP. V trimming: 2 bases; J trimming: 8 bases; junction bases outside the gene matches: 3. The CDR3 sequence is 13 residues long. As DNA, the CDR3 is TGTGCTAGTGGTTTGAGCGGGGACTATGAGCAGTTCTTC. It yields the protein CASGLSGDYEQFF. Filled out from reference TRBV12-5 and TRBJ2-1, the complete variable domain reads DARVTQTPRHKVTEMGQEVTMRCQPILGHNTVFWYRQTMMQGLELLAYFRNRAPLDDSGMPKDRFSAEMPDATLATLKIQPSEPRDSAVYFCASGLSGDYEQFFGPGTRLTVL.

V usage is TRBV20-1 and J usage is TRBJ2-7; D is possibly TRBD2 (6 bases). In germline, CDR1 is DFQATT, CDR2 SNEGSKA (reference sequence). V lost 3 bases and J 4 bases, leaving 19 bases between the germline ends. This CDR3 region has 15 residues. The CDR3 protein is CSASSRDFLRYEQYF. CDR3 DNA sequence: TGCAGTGCTAGCTCTCGGGACTTCCTGAGGTACGAGCAGTACTTC.